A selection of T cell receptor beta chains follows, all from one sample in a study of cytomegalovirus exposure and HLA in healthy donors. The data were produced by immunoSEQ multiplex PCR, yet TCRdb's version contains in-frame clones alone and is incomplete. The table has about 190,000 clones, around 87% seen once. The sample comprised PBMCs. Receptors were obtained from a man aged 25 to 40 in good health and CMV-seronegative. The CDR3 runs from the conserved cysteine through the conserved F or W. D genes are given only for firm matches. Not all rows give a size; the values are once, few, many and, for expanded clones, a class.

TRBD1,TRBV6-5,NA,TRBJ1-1,CASSQTGGTEAFF,TGTGCCAGCAGCCAAACAGGGGGAACTGAAGCTTTCTTT
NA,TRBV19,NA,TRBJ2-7,CATQTGDNNYEQYF,TGTGCCACCCAGACCGGGGACAACAACTACGAGCAGTACTTC
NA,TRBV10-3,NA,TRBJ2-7,CAISPGTRGYEQYF,TGTGCCATCAGTCCCGGGACCCGGGGGTACGAGCAGTACTTC
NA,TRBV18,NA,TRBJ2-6,CASSPKQGAGANGLTF,TGTGCCAGCTCACCCAAACAGGGTGCTGGGGCCAACGGCCTGACTTTC
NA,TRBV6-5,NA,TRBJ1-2,CASGPRAREKGGYTF,TGTGCCAGCGGACCCCGGGCCAGGGAAAAAGGGGGCTACACCTTC
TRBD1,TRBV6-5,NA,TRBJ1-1,CASSYTGGAEAFF,TGTGCCAGCAGTTATACAGGGGGAGCTGAAGCTTTCTTT
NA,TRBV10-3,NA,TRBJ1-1,CAISESILQGGTEAFF,TGTGCCATCAGTGAGTCTATTTTGCAGGGCGGCACTGAAGCTTTCTTT
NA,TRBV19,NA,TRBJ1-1,CASSIGSGVWNTEAFF,TGTGCCAGTAGTATAGGTTCGGGGGTATGGAACACTGAAGCTTTCTTT
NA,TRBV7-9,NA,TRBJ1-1,CASSVGTEAFF,TGTGCCAGCAGCGTCGGCACTGAAGCTTTCTTT
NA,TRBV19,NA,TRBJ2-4,CATASTGRGNIQYF,TGTGCCACCGCATCTACGGGGCGGGGAAACATTCAGTACTTC
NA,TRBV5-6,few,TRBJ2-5,CASSAARQGGETQYF,TGTGCCAGCAGCGCCGCTCGACAGGGAGGCGAGACCCAGTACTTC
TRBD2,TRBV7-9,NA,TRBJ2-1,CASTILAGVNEQFF,TGTGCCAGCACCATACTAGCGGGAGTTAATGAGCAGTTCTTC
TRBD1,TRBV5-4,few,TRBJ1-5,CASSLQGAQPQHF,TGTGCCAGCAGCCTTCAGGGGGCACAGCCCCAGCATTTT
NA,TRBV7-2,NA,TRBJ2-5,CASSLARGGETQYF,TGTGCCAGCAGCTTAGCTCGAGGTGGGGAGACCCAGTACTTC
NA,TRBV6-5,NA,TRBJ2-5,CASSLEGSETQYF,TGTGCCAGCAGTTTGGAGGGTTCGGAGACCCAGTACTTC
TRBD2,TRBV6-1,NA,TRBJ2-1,CASSEARGAGEQFF,TGTGCCAGCAGTGAAGCGCGGGGGGCAGGAGAGCAGTTCTTC
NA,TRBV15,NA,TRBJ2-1,CATGSPRGNEQFF,TGTGCCACCGGTTCTCCCAGGGGCAATGAGCAGTTCTTC
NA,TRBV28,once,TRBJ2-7,CASSLLLEQYF,TGTGCCAGCAGTTTATTACTCGAGCAGTACTTC
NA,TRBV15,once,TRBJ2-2,CATSRAVNTGELFF,TGTGCCACCAGCAGAGCAGTCAACACCGGGGAGCTGTTTTTT
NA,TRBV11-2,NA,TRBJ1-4,CASLTENNEKLFF,TGTGCCAGCCTTACAGAAAATAATGAAAAACTGTTTTTT
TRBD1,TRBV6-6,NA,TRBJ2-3,CASSRQTGSNSVTQYF,TGTGCCAGCAGTCGCCAGACAGGGAGTAATAGTGTTACGCAGTATTTT
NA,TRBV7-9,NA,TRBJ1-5,CASSLWGDYSNQPQHF,TGTGCCAGCAGCTTATGGGGGGACTATAGCAATCAGCCCCAGCATTTT
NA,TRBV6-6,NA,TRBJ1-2,CASTSESGDGYTF,TGTGCCAGCACCTCAGAATCGGGGGATGGCTACACCTTC
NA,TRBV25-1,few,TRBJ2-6,CASTVTGANVLTF,TGTGCCAGCACAGTAACTGGGGCCAACGTCCTGACTTTC
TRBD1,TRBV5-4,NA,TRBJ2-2,CASSFSAGGFGELFF,TGTGCCAGCAGCTTTTCGGCAGGGGGCTTCGGGGAGCTGTTTTTT
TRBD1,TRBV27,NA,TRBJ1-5,CASSVRQGSNQPQHF,TGTGCCAGCAGCGTACGACAGGGCTCGAATCAGCCCCAGCATTTT
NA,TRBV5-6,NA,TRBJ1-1,CASSFTSENTEAFF,TGTGCCAGCAGCTTCACCTCAGAGAACACTGAAGCTTTCTTT
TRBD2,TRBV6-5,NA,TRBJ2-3,CASSYGRAFSDTQYF,TGTGCCAGCAGTTACGGGAGGGCCTTTTCAGATACGCAGTATTTT